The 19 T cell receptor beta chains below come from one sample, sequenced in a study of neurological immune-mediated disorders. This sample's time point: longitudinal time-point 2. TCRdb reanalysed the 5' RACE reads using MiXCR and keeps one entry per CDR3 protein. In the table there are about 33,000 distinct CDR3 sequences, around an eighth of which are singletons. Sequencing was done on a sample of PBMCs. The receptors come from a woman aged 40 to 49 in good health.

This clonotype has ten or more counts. CDR3 coding DNA: TGCAGCGCCGGGGGGGGAAAGGGCGGGGAGCTGTTTTTT. Amino acids: CSAGGGKGGELFF. J is TRBJ2-2 and V is TRBV29-1; 8 nucleotides line up with TRBD2. This CDR3 comprises 13 residues. V lost 7 bases, J lost 7 bases, and 8 bases stayed unmatched. Germline V CDR1 and CDR2: SQVTM, ANQGSEA.

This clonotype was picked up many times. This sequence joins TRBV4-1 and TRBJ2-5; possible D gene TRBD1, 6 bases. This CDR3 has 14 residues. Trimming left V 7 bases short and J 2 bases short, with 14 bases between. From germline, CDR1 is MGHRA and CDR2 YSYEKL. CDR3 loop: CASNGQGIQETQYF. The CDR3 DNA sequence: TGCGCCAGCAACGGCCAGGGGATACAAGAGACCCAGTACTTC.

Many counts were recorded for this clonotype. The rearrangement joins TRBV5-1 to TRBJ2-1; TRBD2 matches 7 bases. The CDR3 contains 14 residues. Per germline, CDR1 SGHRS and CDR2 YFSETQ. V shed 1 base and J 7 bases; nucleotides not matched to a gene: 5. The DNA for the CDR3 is TGCGCCAGCAGCTTGAGGGCGGGAGAGAATGAGCAGTTCTTC. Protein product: CASSLRAGENEQFF. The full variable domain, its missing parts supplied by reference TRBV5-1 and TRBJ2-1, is KAGVTQTPRYLIKTRGQQVTLSCSPISGHRSVSWYQQTPGQGLQFLFEYFSETQRNKGNFPGRFSGRQFSNSRSEMNVSTLELGDSALYLCASSLRAGENEQFFGPGTRLTVL.

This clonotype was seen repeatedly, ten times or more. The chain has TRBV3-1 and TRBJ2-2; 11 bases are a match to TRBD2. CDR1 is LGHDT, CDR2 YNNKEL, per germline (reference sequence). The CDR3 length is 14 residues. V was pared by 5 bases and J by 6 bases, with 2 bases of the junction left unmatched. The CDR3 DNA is TGTGCCAGCAGCGTAGCGGGAGGGGCCGGGGAGCTGTTTTTT. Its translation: CASSVAGGAGELFF.

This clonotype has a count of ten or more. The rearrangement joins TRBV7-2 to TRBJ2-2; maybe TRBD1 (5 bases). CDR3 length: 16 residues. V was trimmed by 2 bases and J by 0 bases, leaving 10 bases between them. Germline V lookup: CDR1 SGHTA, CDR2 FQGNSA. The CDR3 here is CASSLQGAANTGELFF. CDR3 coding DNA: TGTGCCAGCAGCTTACAAGGGGCAGCGAACACCGGGGAGCTGTTTTTT.

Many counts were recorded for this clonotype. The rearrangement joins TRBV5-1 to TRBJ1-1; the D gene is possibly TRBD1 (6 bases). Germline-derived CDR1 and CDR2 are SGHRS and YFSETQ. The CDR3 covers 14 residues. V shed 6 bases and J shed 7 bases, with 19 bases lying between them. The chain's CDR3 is CASKQGAGGLEAFF. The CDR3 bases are TGCGCCAGCAAACAGGGTGCTGGCGGGCTTGAAGCTTTCTTT.

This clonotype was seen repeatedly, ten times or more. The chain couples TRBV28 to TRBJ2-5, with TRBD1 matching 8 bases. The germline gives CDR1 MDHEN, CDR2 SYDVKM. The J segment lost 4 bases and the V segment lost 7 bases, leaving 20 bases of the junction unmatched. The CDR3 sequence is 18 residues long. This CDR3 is CASTSAGRGRGGRETQYF. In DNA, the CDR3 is TGTGCCAGCACCTCCGCGGGCAGGGGGCGAGGGGGTCGAGAGACCCAGTACTTC.

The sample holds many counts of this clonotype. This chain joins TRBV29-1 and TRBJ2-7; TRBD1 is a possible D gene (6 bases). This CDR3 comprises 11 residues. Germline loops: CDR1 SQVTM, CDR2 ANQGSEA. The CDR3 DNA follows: TGCGGCTTCCAGGGGCTTGGCGAGCAGTACTTC. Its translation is CGFQGLGEQYF.

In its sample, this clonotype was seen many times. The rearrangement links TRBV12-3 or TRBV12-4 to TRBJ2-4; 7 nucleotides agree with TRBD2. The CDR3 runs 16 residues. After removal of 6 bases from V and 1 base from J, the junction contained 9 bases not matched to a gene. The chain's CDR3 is CASSPWREGAKNIQYF. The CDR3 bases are TGTGCCAGCAGCCCCTGGAGGGAGGGGGCCAAAAACATTCAGTACTTC.

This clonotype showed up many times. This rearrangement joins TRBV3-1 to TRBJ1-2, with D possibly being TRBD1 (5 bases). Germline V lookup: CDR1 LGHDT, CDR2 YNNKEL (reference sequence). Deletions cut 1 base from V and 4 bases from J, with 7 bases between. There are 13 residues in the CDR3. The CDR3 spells CASSQGGSYGYTF. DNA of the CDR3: TGTGCCAGCAGCCAAGGGGGGAGCTATGGCTACACCTTC.

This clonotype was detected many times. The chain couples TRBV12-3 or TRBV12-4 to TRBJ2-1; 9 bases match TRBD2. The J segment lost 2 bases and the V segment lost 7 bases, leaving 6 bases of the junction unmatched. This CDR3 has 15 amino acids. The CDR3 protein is CASTLRGGAYNEQFF. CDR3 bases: TGTGCCAGCACACTGCGGGGGGGGGCCTACAATGAGCAGTTCTTC.

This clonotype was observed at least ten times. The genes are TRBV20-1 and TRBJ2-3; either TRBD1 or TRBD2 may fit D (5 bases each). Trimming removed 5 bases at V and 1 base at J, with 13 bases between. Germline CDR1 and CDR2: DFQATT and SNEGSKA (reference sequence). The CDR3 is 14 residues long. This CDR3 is CSAQTGLGTDTQYF. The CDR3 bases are TGCAGTGCTCAAACGGGGCTAGGCACAGATACGCAGTATTTT.

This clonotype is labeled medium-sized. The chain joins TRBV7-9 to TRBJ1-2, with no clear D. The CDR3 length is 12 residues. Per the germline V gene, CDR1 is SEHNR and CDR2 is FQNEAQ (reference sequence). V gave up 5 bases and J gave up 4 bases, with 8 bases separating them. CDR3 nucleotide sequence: TGTGCCAGCAGCGACTACAGCTATGGCTACACCTTC. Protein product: CASSDYSYGYTF.

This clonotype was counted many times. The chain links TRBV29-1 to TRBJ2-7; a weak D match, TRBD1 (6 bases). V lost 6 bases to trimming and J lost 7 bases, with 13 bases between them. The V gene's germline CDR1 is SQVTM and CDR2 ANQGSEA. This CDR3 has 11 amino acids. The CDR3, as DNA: TGCAGCGTACAGGGAACGGGTGAGCAGTACTTC. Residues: CSVQGTGEQYF.

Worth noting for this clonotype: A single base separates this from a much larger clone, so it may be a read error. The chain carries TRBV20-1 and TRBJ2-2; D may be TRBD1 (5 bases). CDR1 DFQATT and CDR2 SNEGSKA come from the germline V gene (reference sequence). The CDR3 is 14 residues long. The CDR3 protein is CSAQGQRGTVELFF. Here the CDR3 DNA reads TGCAGTGCTCAGGGTCAGCGAGGCACCGTGGAGCTGTTTTTT.

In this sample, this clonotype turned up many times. CDR3 coding DNA: TGCAGTGCGGGGCTACAGGGGAGGGGGAACTATGGCTACACCTTC. It codes for CSAGLQGRGNYGYTF. V is TRBV20-1 and J is TRBJ1-2, with TRBD1 matching over 7 bases. V lost 6 bases, J lost 2 bases, and 12 bases stayed unmatched. The CDR3 is 15 residues long. Per the germline V gene, CDR1 is DFQATT and CDR2 is SNEGSKA (reference sequence).

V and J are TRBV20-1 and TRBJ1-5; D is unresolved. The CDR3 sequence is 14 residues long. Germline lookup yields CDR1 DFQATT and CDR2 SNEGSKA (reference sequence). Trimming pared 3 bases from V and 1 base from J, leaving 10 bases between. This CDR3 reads CSASLARSNQPQHF. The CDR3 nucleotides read TGCAGTGCTAGTCTGGCGAGGAGCAATCAGCCCCAGCATTTT.

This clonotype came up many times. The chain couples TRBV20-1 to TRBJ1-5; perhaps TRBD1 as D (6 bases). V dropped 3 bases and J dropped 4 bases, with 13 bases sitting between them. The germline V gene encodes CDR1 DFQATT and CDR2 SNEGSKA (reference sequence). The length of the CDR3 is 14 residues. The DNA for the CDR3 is TGCAGTGCTAGCGACCAGGGGTTAAATCAGCCCCAGCATTTT. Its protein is CSASDQGLNQPQHF.

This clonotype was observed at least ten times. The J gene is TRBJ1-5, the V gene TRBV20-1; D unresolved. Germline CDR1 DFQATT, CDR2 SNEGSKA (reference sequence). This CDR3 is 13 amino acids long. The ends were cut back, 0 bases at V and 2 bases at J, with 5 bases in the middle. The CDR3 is CSAREGGNQPQHF. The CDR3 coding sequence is TGCAGTGCTAGAGAGGGCGGCAATCAGCCCCAGCATTTT.